The TCR beta chain described here comes from a study of CD8 T cells in Susac syndrome. Study conclusions and caveats: By the study's own acknowledgment, its TCR sequencing and HLA analysis included relatively few individuals. Peak Susac CD8+ clonal expansion was seen in TEMRA cells and active patients. Susac-specific public clones were found in total CD8+ and CD8+ TEMRA repertoires, numbering under 20 and five, respectively.

This clonotype was detected only once. The target antigen is unknown. The CDR3 has 13 amino acids. Between the trimmed V and J ends, which lost 1 base and 4 bases, there was a span of 6 bases. Germline CDR1 is SGDLS and CDR2 is YYNGEE. With random hexamers, roughly 0.45 to 1 ug RNA was reverse transcribed. immunoSEQ multiplex PCR amplified TCR beta CDR3 across 54 Vbeta, 13 Jbeta. TCRdb processed the immunoSEQ multiplex PCR reads anew with MiXCR; each CDR3 protein has one entry. This sample yields more than 70,000 distinct CDR3 sequences, of which approximately 93% are seen a single time; over 0.45% belongs to the top ten.

The specimen was CD8+ T cells from PBMCs. This chain uses TRBV9 with TRBJ2-1; D remains ambiguous. The sequence came from a human donor with Susac syndrome. CDR3 bases: TGTGCCAGCAGCGTAACAGATTACAATGAGCAGTTCTTC. Amino acid sequence: CASSVTDYNEQFF.